This paragraph covers one T cell receptor (beta chain) sequence. These data are taken from a study of blood T cell repertoires in COVID-19. Study overall: T cells, B-cell-depleted T cells, or PBMCs provided the cDNA or gDNA that served as material.

Libraries were prepared by immunoSEQ multiplex PCR; TCRdb keeps only in-frame clonotypes and omits some of them. The repertoire holds over 200,000 clones, 80% to 90% seen once, with 1.5% in the top ten. Germline V gene lookup returns CDR1 MDHEN and CDR2 SYDVKM. The V gene end was trimmed by 6 bases and the J gene end by 12 bases; junction bases not matched to a gene: 26. CDR3 size: 19 residues. The origin of this receptor is a man between 18 and 35 years old with active or convalescent COVID-19. The chain carries TRBV28 and TRBJ2-7; 13 bases agree with TRBD2. The sequencing input was peripheral blood. The CDR3 protein is CASSLAAGLAGRKSRRRYF. For the CDR3, the DNA is TGTGCCAGCAGCCTAGCTGCGGGACTAGCGGGGAGAAAGAGCAGAAGAAGGTACTTC.